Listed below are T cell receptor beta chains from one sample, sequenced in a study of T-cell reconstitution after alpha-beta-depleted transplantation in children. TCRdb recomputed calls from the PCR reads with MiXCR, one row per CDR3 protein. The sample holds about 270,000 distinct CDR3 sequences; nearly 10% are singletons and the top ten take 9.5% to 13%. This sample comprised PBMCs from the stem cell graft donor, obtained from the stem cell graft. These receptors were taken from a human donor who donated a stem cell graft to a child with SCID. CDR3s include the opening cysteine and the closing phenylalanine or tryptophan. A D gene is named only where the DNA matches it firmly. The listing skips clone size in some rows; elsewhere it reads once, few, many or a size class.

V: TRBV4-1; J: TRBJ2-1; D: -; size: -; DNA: TGCGCCAGCAGCCAAGTAGGCCAGGGCTGGAATGAGCAGTTCTTC; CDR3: CASSQVGQGWNEQFF
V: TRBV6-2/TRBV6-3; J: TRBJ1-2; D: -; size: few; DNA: TGTGCCAGCAGTTACTCGGCCCAGGCCCCCATCGGCTACACCTTC; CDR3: CASSYSAQAPIGYTF
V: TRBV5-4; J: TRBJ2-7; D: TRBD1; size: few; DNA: TGTGCCAGCAGCTATATACAAGGACAGGGATCCTACGAGCAGTACTTC; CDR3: CASSYIQGQGSYEQYF
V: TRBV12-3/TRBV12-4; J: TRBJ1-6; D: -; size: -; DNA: TGTGCCAGCAGTCAATGGGATAGGGCCCTCCACTTT; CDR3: CASSQWDRALHF
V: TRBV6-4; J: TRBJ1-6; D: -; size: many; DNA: TGTGCCACCAGTTCGACACTTCAGTCACCCCTCCACTTT; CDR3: CATSSTLQSPLHF
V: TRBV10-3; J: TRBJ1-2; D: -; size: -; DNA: TGTGCCATCAGTGAGTCGAGGGATTGGAACTATGGCTACACCTTC; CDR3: CAISESRDWNYGYTF
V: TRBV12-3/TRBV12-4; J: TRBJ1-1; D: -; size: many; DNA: TGTGCCAGCAGTACAACCACGAACACTGAAGCTTTCTTT; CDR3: CASSTTTNTEAFF
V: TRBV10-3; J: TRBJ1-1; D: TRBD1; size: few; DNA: TGTGCCATCAAACCGACAGGGCTGAACACTGAAGCTTTCTTT; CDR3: CAIKPTGLNTEAFF
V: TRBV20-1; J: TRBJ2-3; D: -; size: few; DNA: TGCAGTGCTTCCCTCGGGTTAGCGACCGATACGCAGTATTTT; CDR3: CSASLGLATDTQYF
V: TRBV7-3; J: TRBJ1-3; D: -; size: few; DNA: TGTGCCAGCAGCGTCTCTGGAAACACCATATATTTT; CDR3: CASSVSGNTIYF